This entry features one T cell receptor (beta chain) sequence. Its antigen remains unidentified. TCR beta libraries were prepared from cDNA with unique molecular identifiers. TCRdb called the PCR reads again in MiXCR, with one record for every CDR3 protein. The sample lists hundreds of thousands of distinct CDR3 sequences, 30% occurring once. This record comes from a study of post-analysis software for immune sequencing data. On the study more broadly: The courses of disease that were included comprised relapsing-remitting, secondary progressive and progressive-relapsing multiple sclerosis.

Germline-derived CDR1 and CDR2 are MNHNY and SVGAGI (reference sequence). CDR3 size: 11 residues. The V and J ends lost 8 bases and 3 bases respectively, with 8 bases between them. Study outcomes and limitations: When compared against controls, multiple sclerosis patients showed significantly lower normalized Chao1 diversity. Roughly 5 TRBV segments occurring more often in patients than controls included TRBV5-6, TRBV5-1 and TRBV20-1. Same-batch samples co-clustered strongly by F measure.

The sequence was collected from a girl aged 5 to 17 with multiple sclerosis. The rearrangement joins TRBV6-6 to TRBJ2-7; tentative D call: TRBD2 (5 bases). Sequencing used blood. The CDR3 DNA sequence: TGTGCCAGCCGACGGGACTACGAGCAGTACTTC. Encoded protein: CASRRDYEQYF.